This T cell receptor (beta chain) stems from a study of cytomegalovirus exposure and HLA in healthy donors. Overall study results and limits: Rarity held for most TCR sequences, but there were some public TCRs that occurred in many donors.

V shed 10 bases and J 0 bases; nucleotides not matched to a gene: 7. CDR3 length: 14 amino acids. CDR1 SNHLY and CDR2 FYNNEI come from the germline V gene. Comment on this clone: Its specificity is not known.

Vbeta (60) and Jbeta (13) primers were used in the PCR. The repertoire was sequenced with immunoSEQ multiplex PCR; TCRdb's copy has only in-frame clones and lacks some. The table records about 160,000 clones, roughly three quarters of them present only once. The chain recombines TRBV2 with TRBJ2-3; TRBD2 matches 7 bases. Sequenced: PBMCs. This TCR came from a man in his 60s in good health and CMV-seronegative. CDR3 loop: CATKRGVSTDTQYF. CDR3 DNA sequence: TGTGCCACCAAGCGGGGTGTTAGCACAGATACGCAGTATTTT.